These 19 T cell receptor beta chains came from one sample sequenced in a study of regulatory T cells in long-lasting Graves disease. Library construction for TCR beta used iRepertoire HTBI primers and Arm-PCR of CDR3 regions. TCRdb independently ran MiXCR on the multiplex PCR reads; one entry per CDR3 protein. This sample has some 340,000 distinct CDR3 sequences; approximately 25% occur once, and the top ten carry around 30%. Time point here: persistent/refractory GD, antithyroid drugs over 5 years with positive TRAb. The TCR library was prepared using RNA isolated from PBMCs. The sequences come from peripheral blood mononuclear cells (PBMCs), collected when the disease was refractory, from a patient treated with antithyroid drugs. Every receptor here comes from a woman in her thirties or forties with Graves disease.

This clonotype was observed a few times. J is TRBJ1-1 and V is TRBV10-3; D possibly corresponds to TRBD1 (6 bases). This CDR3 region has 13 residues. Germline CDR1 reads ENHRY; CDR2 reads SYGVKD. V dropped 11 bases and J dropped 3 bases, with 16 bases sitting between them. CDR3 bases: TGTGCCGGGGGCAGGGAGACAGACACTGAAGCTTTCTTT. Amino acid sequence: CAGGRETDTEAFF.

This clonotype was counted ten times or more. This rearrangement joins TRBV5-1 to TRBJ1-1; D is unresolved. Germline values: CDR1 SGHRS, CDR2 YFSETQ. Trimming pared 2 bases from V and 0 bases from J, leaving 11 bases between. The CDR3 loop spans 15 amino acids. The CDR3: CASSFGESMNTEAFF. CDR3 DNA sequence: TGCGCCAGCAGCTTCGGTGAATCCATGAACACTGAAGCTTTCTTT.

This clonotype was seen repeatedly, ten times or more. The gene calls are TRBV20-1 and TRBJ1-1; D remains ambiguous. The CDR3 is 14 amino acids. With 3 bases removed from V and 6 bases from J, the gap between germline ends came to 17 bases. Germline loops: CDR1 DFQATT, CDR2 SNEGSKA (reference sequence). CDR3 DNA sequence: TGCAGTGCTAGGGCTGACGGGCTTCCGGCTGAAGCTTTCTTT. Protein product: CSARADGLPAEAFF.

This clonotype was counted many times. The chain combines TRBV29-1 with TRBJ1-1; D unresolved. Germline values: CDR1 SQVTM, CDR2 ANQGSEA. The CDR3 consists of 12 residues. V gave up 5 bases and J gave up 5 bases, with 12 bases separating them. The CDR3 nucleotides are TGCAGCGTTAGATGGACGCTGACTGAAGCTTTCTTT. It codes for CSVRWTLTEAFF.

This chain uses TRBV20-1 with TRBJ2-1; 9 positions match TRBD2. Germline CDR1 and CDR2: DFQATT and SNEGSKA (reference sequence). CDR3 length: 15 amino acids. The J segment lost 6 bases and the V segment lost 6 bases, leaving 12 bases of the junction unmatched. CDR3 bases: TGCAGTGCCGGTCCGGGACTAGCTTATTTCAATGAGCAGTTCTTC. Amino acids: CSAGPGLAYFNEQFF.

The gene calls are TRBV20-1 and TRBJ2-7; TRBD2 matches 8 bases. Per germline, CDR1 DFQATT and CDR2 SNEGSKA (reference sequence). This CDR3 comprises 13 residues. The J segment lost 4 bases and the V segment lost 5 bases, leaving 7 bases of the junction unmatched. The CDR3 here is CSAPGTRGYEQYF. The CDR3 DNA is TGCAGTGCTCCCGGGACTAGAGGGTACGAGCAGTACTTC.

CDR3 coding DNA: TGTGCCAGCAGCTTGTTTGTTGGAGGTTGGGCCTACGAGCAGTACTTC. Translating it yields CASSLFVGGWAYEQYF. This chain uses TRBV7-2 with TRBJ2-7; TRBD2 might be the D (5 bases). The CDR3 is made up of 16 amino acids. Between the trimmed V and J ends, which lost 3 bases and 2 bases, there was a span of 17 bases. CDR1 is SGHTA, CDR2 FQGNSA, per germline.

The count of this clonotype is one. This rearrangement joins TRBV3-1 to TRBJ2-7; D call uncertain. Germline lookup yields CDR1 LGHDT and CDR2 YNNKEL (reference sequence). V gave up 0 bases and J gave up 3 bases, with 12 bases separating them. CDR3 size: 15 residues. CDR3 in amino acids: CASSQDLVSVYEQYF. The CDR3, as DNA: TGTGCCAGCAGCCAAGATCTTGTCTCAGTCTACGAGCAGTACTTC.

The table lists this clonotype with many counts. The V call is TRBV12-3 or TRBV12-4, the J call TRBJ1-1, with D possibly matching TRBD1 (6 bases). The germline V and J ends were trimmed by 5 bases and 7 bases, with 20 bases remaining between them. This CDR3 region has 15 residues. The CDR3 loop reads CASSPRPRVGGEAFF. The CDR3 DNA is TGTGCCAGCAGTCCCCGCCCGAGAGTAGGGGGTGAAGCTTTCTTT.

The sample holds many counts of this clonotype. The chain couples TRBV2 to TRBJ2-2; D is unclear. This CDR3 region has 16 residues. In germline, CDR1 is SNHLY, CDR2 FYNNEI. Trimming removed 3 bases from V and 4 bases from J, with 15 bases in between. CDR3 protein: CASSDLVRGSTGELFF. In DNA, the CDR3 is TGTGCCAGCAGTGATCTAGTACGAGGTAGCACCGGGGAGCTGTTTTTT.

The gene calls are TRBV5-1 and TRBJ2-3; D might be TRBD1 (5 bases). The CDR3 consists of 15 residues. Trimming removed 0 bases at V and 2 bases at J, with 10 bases between. CDR1 is SGHRS, CDR2 YFSETQ, per germline. The CDR3 loop reads CASSLVGPNTDTQYF. The CDR3 bases are TGCGCCAGCAGCTTGGTGGGGCCAAACACAGATACGCAGTATTTT.

V gene TRBV7-2 combines with J gene TRBJ1-2; a weak D match, TRBD1 (6 bases). Germline CDR1 reads SGHTA; CDR2 reads FQGNSA. Trimming left V 4 bases short and J 1 base short, with 10 bases between. The CDR3 has 14 residues. In nucleotides, the CDR3 is TGTGCCAGCAGCTCGACAGGTAGTAACTATGGCTACACCTTC. It encodes CASSSTGSNYGYTF.

Ten or more counts support this clonotype. CDR3 nucleotides: TGTGCCAGCACCGAGGGACTTTTCACCGGGGAGCTGTTTTTT. Translated, it gives CASTEGLFTGELFF. The J gene is TRBJ2-2, the V gene TRBV12-3 or TRBV12-4; a weak D match, TRBD2 (6 bases). The CDR3 is made up of 14 amino acids. Trimming stripped 7 bases from V and 4 bases from J, with 13 bases between.

This clonotype was detected ten times or more. The chain employs TRBV28 and TRBJ2-5; no reliable D call. The CDR3 is 13 amino acids. The ends were cut back, 6 bases at V and 0 bases at J, with 8 bases in the middle. Germline loops: CDR1 MDHEN, CDR2 SYDVKM. The CDR3 sequence is CASRSMHQETQYF. DNA for the CDR3: TGTGCCAGCAGATCGATGCACCAAGAGACCCAGTACTTC.

V is TRBV6-5 and J is TRBJ1-6; weak D call: TRBD1 (5 bases). Germline CDR1 reads MNHEY; CDR2 reads SVGAGI. V was clipped by 1 base and J by 10 bases, with 11 bases between them. CDR3 length: 14 residues. The CDR3 reads CASSYFDRGSPLHF. The CDR3 DNA is TGTGCCAGCAGTTACTTTGACCGGGGGTCACCCCTCCACTTT.

A word on this clonotype: A read error may be the cause here, since a much bigger clone is one base away. The V gene is TRBV20-1, the J gene TRBJ2-5; 7 positions agree with TRBD2. Germline V gives CDR1 DFQATT, CDR2 SNEGSKA (reference sequence). The CDR3 is 15 residues long. Unmatched junction bases numbered 12, after V lost 4 bases and J lost 4 bases. The CDR3 region is CSANLDGRGGETQYF. The CDR3 coding sequence is TGCAGTGCTAACTTAGATGGGAGGGGCGGAGAGACCCAGTACTTC.

The table lists this clonotype with many counts. The V call is TRBV27, the J call TRBJ2-2, with D perhaps matching TRBD1 (6 bases). This CDR3 has 16 residues. The V and J ends lost 3 bases and 4 bases respectively, with 15 bases between them. Germline V CDR1 and CDR2: MNHEY, SMNVEV (reference sequence). The DNA for the CDR3 is TGTGCCAGCAGTTTCAGGGGTAGGGTCCCCACCGGGGAGCTGTTTTTT. Its protein product is CASSFRGRVPTGELFF.

This clonotype was observed a handful of times. The J gene is TRBJ2-7, the V gene TRBV7-2; 11 bases are shared with TRBD2. After removal of 0 bases from V and 5 bases from J, the junction contained 3 bases not matched to a gene. The CDR3 has 15 amino acids. CDR1 SGHTA and CDR2 FQGNSA come from the germline V gene. The CDR3, as DNA: TGTGCCAGCAGCTTAGCTAGCGGGAGGGCCAACGAGCAGTACTTC. Translating it yields CASSLASGRANEQYF.

Concerning this clonotype: This could be a read error, since a much larger clone is one nucleotide away. This chain joins TRBV4-2 and TRBJ2-5; unclear D gene. This CDR3 region has 12 residues. The V end was cut by 0 bases, the J end by 6 bases, with 5 bases between. Germline assignment: CDR1 LGHNA and CDR2 YNFKEQ. The CDR3 DNA sequence: TGTGCCAGCAGCCAAGATCAACAGACCCAGTACTTC. Residues: CASSQDQQTQYF.